What follows is one TCR beta chain and its context. Over 18 months, lack of ophthalmopathy progression marked Graves' hyperthyroidism as stable. Diagnostic decisions used clinical symptoms, serum thyroxine and TRAb, thyroid ultrasound and orbital computed tomography. In germline, CDR1 is SGDLS, CDR2 YYNGEE. V gave up 4 bases and J gave up 5 bases; unmatched junction bases: 16. This CDR3 has 17 residues. Researchers amplified the TCR beta CDR3 regions from RNA transcripts. The HTBI primer set was used in a first-round RT-PCR of the TCR CDR3. TCRdb fed the multiplex PCR reads into MiXCR, producing one record per CDR3 protein. The profile covers 370,000 or so distinct CDR3 sequences, with 25% appearing a single time and about 70% taken by the ten largest. This specimen comes from a study of T cells in Graves' hyperthyroidism and ophthalmopathy.

This TCR derives from a man aged 45 to 65 with Graves' hyperthyroidism. The V and J genes are TRBV9 and TRBJ2-5; the match to TRBD1 covers 8 bases. Sequencing used blood. CDR3 loop: CASSSGPGQVTWETQYF. The CDR3 DNA sequence: TGTGCCAGCAGCTCCGGCCCGGGACAGGTTACATGGGAGACCCAGTACTTC. Using reference TRBV9 and TRBJ2-5 for the parts outside the CDR3, the full variable domain is DSGVTQTPKHLITATGQRVTLRCSPRSGDLSVYWYQQSLDQGLQFLIQYYNGEERAKGNILERFSAQQFPDLHSELNLSSLELGDSALYFCASSSGPGQVTWETQYFGPGTRLLVL.